This T cell receptor beta chain was captured in a study of T cell changes during pregnancy in multiple sclerosis. The method was immunoSEQ multiplex PCR; TCRdb's version includes in-frame clones alone and lacks a portion of them. The table shows just over 20,000 clones, with about 90% occurring only once. V was clipped by 10 bases and J by 4 bases, with 19 bases between them. CDR3 length equals 14 residues. CDR1 and CDR2 (germline): MNHNS, SASEGT. Sequenced here: CD8+ T cells from peripheral blood mononuclear cells, sampled in the second trimester of pregnancy. The chain uses TRBV6-1 and TRBJ1-1; TRBD1 is a possible D gene (6 bases). This TCR was recovered from a female donor in good health, enrolled as a control in a pregnancy study. CDR3 in amino acids: CATKLGAEGTEAFF. The CDR3 DNA is TGTGCCACCAAGTTGGGGGCCGAGGGCACTGAAGCTTTCTTT.